One TCR beta chain is described in this entry. The data stem from a study of CD8+CD57+ T cells in acquired aplastic anemia. With 3 bases removed from V and 5 bases from J, the gap between germline ends came to 14 bases. Germline V gene lookup returns CDR1 SNHLY and CDR2 FYNNEI. This CDR3 is 14 amino acids long. It was genomic DNA that served as the template for profiling TCR beta VDJ and CDR3. TCRdb re-called the reads with MiXCR, one entry per CDR3 protein. The top ten hold 25% to 35% of the sample, which has 100,000 to 120,000 distinct CDR3 sequences, approximately 48% seen once. The J gene is TRBJ2-7, the V gene TRBV2; D call uncertain. Sequencing used sorted CD4+, CD8+, or CD8+CD57+ T cells (not recorded which) from PBMCs. This clonotype was sampled from a human donor in good health, serving as a control. The CDR3 DNA reads TGTGCCAGCAGTGATGAGGCCCAAGGTAACGAGCAGTACTTC. Translated, it gives CASSDEAQGNEQYF.